This T cell receptor beta chain is drawn from a study of CDR3 diversity in severe acne (dated by TCRdb to the late 2010s). Germline trimming: 6 bases from V, 4 bases from J; junction bases outside gene matches: 11. The CDR3 runs 15 residues from the cysteine to the phenylalanine. Only the CDR3 portion is preserved as DNA: 45 bases, with reading frame beginning at the first base. CDR1 and CDR2 are read off the germline V gene as SNHLY and FYNNEI. To note about this clonotype: Its antigen is currently not known. Base qualities are missing; no much larger clone stands one base away.

The library was generated by PCR. TCRdb lists the instrument as Illumina HiSeq 2000. TCRdb reran the public reads through fastp at Q25 and MiXCR, keeping productive beta chains. Under each unique CDR3 protein, matching rows form one entry showing the most common genes and DNA. In this sample the table shows approximately 90,000 distinct CDR3 sequences, 45% to 55% of which occur a single time. The leading ten clones occupy around 10% of the sample. The receptor's source is a male donor with severe acne vulgaris. Sequenced input: blood. Here the chain combines TRBV2 and TRBJ2-7, with 8 central nucleotides matching TRBD1. The CDR3 protein sequence reads: CASSPDRAPIYEQYF. The DNA reads TGTGCCAGCAGCCCGGACAGGGCCCCGATTTACGAGCAGTACTTC.